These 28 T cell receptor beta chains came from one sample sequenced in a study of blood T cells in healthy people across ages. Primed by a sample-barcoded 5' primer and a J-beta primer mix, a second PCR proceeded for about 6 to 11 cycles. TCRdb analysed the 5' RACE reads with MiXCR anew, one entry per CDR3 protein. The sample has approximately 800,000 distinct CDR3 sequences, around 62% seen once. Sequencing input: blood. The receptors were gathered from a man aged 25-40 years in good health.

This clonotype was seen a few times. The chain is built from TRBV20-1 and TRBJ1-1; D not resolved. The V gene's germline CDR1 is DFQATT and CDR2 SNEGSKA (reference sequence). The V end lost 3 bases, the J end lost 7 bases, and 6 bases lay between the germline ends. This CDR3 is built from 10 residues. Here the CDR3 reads CSASDVEAFF. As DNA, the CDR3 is TGCAGTGCTAGTGACGTTGAAGCTTTCTTT.

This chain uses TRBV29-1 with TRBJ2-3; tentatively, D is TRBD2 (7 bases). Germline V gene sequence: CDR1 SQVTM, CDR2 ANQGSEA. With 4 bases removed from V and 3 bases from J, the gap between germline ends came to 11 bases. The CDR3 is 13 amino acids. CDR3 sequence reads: CSVVGGATDTQYF. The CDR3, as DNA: TGCAGCGTTGTGGGGGGGGCTACAGATACGCAGTATTTT.

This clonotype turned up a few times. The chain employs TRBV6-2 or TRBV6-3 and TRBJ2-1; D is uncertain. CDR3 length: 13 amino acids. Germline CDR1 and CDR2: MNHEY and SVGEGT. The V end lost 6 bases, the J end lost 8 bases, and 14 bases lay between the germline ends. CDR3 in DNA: TGTGCCAGCAGGAGGACCCTTTCGGATGAGCAGTTCTTC. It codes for CASRRTLSDEQFF.

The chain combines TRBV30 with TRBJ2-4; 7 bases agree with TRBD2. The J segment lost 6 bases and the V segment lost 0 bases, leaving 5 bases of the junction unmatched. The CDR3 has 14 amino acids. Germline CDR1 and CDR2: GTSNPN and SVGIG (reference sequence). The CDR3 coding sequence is TGTGCCTGGAGTGTACGGGGAGGGAGAAACATTCAGTACTTC. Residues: CAWSVRGGRNIQYF.

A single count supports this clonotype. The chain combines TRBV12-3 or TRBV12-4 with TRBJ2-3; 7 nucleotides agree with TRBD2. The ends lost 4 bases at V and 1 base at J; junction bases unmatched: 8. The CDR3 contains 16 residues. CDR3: CASSSDVAGGTDTQYF. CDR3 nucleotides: TGTGCCAGCAGTTCCGACGTCGCGGGGGGCACAGATACGCAGTATTTT.

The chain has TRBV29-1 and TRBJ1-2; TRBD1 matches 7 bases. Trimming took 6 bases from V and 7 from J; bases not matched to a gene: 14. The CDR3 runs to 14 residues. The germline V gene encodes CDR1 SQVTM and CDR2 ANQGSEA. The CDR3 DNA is TGCAGCGTCCTCGTGACAGGGAGGGAGGGTGGCTACACCTTC. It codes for CSVLVTGREGGYTF.

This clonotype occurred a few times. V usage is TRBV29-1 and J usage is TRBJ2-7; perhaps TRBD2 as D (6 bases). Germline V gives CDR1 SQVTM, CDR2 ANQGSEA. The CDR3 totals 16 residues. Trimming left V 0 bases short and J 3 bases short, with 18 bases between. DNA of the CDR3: TGCAGCGTTGAAGATTTCGATGCGGGGCACCGCTACGAGCAGTACTTC. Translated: CSVEDFDAGHRYEQYF.

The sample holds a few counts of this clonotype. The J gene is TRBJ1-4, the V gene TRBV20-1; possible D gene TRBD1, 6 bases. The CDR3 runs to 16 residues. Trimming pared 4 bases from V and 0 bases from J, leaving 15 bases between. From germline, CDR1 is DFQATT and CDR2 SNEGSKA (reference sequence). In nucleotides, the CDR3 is TGCAGTGCTACGAAATACAGGGAGACAACTAATGAAAAACTGTTTTTT. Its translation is CSATKYRETTNEKLFF.

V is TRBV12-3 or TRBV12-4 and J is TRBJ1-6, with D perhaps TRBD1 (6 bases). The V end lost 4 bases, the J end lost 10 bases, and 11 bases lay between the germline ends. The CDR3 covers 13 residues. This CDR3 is CASSWGAGSPLHF. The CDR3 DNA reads TGTGCCAGCAGTTGGGGGGCAGGATCACCCCTCCACTTT.

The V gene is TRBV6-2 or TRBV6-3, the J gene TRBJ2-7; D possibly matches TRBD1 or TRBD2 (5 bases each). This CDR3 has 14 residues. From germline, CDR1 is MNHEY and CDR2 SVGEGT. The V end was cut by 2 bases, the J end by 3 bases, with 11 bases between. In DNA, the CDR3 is TGTGCCAGCAGTTACCCGGGACCGTACTACGAGCAGTACTTC. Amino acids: CASSYPGPYYEQYF.

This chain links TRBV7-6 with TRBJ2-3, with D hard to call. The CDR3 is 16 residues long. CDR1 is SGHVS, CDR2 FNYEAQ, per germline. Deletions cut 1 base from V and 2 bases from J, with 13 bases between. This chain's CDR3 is CASSLVPREFTDTQYF. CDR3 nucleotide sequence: TGTGCCAGCAGCTTAGTCCCTAGGGAATTCACAGATACGCAGTATTTT.

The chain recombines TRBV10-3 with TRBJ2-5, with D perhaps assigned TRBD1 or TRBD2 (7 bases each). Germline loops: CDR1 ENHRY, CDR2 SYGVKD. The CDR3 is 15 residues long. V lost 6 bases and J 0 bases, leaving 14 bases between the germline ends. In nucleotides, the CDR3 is TGTGCCATCAGGGGAGGGGGCGGGCACCAAGAGACCCAGTACTTC. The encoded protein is CAIRGGGGHQETQYF.

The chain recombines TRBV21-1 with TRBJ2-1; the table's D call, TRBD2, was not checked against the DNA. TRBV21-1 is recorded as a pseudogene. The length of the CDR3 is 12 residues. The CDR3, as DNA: TGTGCCAGCCGGGGGGAGCGGGGGGAGCAGTTCTTC. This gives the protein CASRGERGEQFF.

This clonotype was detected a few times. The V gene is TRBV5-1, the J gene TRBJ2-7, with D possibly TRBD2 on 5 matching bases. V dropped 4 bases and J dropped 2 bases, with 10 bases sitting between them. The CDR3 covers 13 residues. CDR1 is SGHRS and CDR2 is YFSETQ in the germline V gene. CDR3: CASSMGSTYEQYF. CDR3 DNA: TGCGCCAGCAGCATGGGGAGCACCTACGAGCAGTACTTC. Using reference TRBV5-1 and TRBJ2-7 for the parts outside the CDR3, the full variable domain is KAGVTQTPRYLIKTRGQQVTLSCSPISGHRSVSWYQQTPGQGLQFLFEYFSETQRNKGNFPGRFSGRQFSNSRSEMNVSTLELGDSALYLCASSMGSTYEQYFGPGTRLTVT.

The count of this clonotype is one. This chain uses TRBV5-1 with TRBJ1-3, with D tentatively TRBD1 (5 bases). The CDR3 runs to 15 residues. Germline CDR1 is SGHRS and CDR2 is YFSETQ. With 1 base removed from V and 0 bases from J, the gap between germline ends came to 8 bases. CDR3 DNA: TGCGCCAGCAGCTTGTCGGACACCTCTGGAAACACCATATATTTT. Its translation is CASSLSDTSGNTIYF. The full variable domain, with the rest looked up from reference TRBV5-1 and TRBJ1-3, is KAGVTQTPRYLIKTRGQQVTLSCSPISGHRSVSWYQQTPGQGLQFLFEYFSETQRNKGNFPGRFSGRQFSNSRSEMNVSTLELGDSALYLCASSLSDTSGNTIYFGEGSWLTVV.

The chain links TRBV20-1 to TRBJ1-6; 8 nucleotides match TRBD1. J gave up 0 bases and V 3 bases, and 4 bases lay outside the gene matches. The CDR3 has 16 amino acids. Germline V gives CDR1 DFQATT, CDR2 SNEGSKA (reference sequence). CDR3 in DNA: TGCAGTGCTAGGGACAGGGAGAGCTCCTATAATTCACCCCTCCACTTT. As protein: CSARDRESSYNSPLHF.

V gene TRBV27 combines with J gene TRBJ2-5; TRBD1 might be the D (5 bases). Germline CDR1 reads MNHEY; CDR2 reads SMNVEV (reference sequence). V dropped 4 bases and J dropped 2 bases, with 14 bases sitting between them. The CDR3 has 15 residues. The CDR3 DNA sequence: TGTGCCAGCAGTTCAACCCGACAGACTCAAGAGACCCAGTACTTC. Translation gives CASSSTRQTQETQYF.

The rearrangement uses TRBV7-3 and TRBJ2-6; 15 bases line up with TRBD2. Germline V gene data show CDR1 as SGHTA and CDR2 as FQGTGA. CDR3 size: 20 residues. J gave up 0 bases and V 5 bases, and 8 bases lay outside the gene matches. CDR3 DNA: TGTGCCAGCAGCGTGACTGGACTAGCGGGGGGGGCCTCTGGGGCCAACGTCCTGACTTTC. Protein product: CASSVTGLAGGASGANVLTF.

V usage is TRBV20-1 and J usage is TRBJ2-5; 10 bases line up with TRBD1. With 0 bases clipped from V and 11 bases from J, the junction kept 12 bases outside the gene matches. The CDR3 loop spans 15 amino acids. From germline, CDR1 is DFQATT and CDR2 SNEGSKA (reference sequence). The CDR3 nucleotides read TGCAGTGCTAGAGACCGGGGACAGGGGACCTACGGGCAGTACTTC. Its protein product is CSARDRGQGTYGQYF.

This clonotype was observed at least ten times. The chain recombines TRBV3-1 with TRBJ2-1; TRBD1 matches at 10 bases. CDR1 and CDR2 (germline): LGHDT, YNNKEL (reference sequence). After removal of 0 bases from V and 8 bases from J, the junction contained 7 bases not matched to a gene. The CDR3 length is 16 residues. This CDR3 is CASSQDKGQGTDEQFF. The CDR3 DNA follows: TGTGCCAGCAGCCAAGATAAGGGACAGGGGACCGATGAGCAGTTCTTC.

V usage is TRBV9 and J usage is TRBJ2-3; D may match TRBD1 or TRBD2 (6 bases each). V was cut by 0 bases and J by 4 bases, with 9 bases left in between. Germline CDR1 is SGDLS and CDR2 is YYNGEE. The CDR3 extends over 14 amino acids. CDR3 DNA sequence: TGTGCCAGCAGCGTAGTTGGGGGGCCAGATACGCAGTATTTT. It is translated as CASSVVGGPDTQYF.

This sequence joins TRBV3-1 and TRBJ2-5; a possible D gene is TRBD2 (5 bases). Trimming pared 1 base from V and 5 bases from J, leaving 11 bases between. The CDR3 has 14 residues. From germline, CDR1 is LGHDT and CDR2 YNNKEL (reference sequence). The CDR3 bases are TGTGCCAGCAGCCAAGTGGCCAGGAGGGAGACCCAGTACTTC. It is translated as CASSQVARRETQYF.

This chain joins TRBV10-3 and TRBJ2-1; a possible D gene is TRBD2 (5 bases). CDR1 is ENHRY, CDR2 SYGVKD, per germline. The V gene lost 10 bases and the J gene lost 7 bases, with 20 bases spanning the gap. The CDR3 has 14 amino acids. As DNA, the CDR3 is TGTGCCACTTTCGACGCGGGTCGCCGAAATGAGCAGTTCTTC. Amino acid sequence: CATFDAGRRNEQFF.

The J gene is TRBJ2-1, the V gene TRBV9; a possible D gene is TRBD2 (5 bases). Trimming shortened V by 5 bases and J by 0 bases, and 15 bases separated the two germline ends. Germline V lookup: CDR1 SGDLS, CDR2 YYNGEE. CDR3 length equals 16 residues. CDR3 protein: CASSATSFSSYNEQFF. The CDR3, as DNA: TGTGCCAGCAGTGCTACTAGTTTTAGCTCCTACAATGAGCAGTTCTTC.

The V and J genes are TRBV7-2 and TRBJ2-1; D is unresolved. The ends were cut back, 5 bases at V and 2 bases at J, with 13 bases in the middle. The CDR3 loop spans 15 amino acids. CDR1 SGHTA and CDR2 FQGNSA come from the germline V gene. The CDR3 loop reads CASSRDDAPYNEQFF. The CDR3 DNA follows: TGTGCCAGCAGCCGCGACGACGCCCCCTACAATGAGCAGTTCTTC. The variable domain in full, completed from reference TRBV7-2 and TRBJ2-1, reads GAGVSQSPSNKVTEKGKDVELRCDPISGHTALYWYRQSLGQGLEFLIYFQGNSAPDKSGLPSDRFSAERTGGSVSTLTIQRTQQEDSAVYLCASSRDDAPYNEQFFGPGTRLTVL.

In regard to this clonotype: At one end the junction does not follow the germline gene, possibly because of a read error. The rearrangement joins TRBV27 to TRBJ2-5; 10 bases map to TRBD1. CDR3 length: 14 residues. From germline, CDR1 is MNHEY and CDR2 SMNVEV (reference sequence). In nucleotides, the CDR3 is TGTGCCAACAGTTTGGGGACAGGGGTTGAGACCCAGTACTTC. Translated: CANSLGTGVETQYF.

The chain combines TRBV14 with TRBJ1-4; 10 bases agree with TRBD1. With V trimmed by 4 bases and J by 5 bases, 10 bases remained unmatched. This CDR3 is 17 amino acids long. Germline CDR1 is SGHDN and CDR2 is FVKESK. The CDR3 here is CASSRYPGQGSNEKLFF. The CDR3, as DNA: TGTGCCAGCAGCCGCTACCCGGGACAGGGGTCGAATGAAAAACTGTTTTTT.

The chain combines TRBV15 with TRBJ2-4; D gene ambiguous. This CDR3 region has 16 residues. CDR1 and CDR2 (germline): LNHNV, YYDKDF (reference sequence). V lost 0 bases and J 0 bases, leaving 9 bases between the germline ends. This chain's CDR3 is CATSRDASLAKNIQYF. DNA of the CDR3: TGTGCCACCAGCAGAGATGCCAGCTTAGCCAAAAACATTCAGTACTTC.